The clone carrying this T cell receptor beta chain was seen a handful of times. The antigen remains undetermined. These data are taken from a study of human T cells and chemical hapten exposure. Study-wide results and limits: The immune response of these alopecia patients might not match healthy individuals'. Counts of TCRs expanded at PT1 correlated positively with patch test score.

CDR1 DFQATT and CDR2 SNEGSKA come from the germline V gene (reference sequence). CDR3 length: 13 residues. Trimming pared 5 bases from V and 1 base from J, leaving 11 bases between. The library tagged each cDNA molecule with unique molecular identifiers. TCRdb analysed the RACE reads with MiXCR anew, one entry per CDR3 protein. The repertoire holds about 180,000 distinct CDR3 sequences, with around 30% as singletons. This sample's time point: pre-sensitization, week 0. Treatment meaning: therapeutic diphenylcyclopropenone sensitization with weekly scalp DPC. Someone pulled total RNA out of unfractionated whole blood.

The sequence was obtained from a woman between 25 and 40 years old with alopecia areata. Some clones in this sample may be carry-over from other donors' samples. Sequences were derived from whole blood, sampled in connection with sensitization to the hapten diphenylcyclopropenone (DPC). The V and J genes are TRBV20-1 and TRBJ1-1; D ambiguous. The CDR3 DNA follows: TGCAGTGCTGCCTACAGATCGAACACTGAAGCTTTCTTT. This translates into CSAAYRSNTEAFF.